The source of this T cell receptor beta chain is a study of CD8 T cells in Susac syndrome (dated by TCRdb to between 2019 and 2020). Study-level background: The study used repertoire sequencing to test whether antigen drove CD8+ T cell activation and differentiation in Susac syndrome. The clonality of the CD8+ T cell repertoire was compared across over 9 healthy donors, some 14 Susac syndrome patients and around 16 multiple sclerosis patients. General conclusions and limits of the study: The study acknowledged that relatively few individuals were included in the TCR sequencing and HLA analysis.

The junction shows trimming of 1 base on V and 8 bases on J, and the gene matches do not reach 8 bases of it. The germline V gene specifies LGHNA as CDR1 and YSLEER as CDR2. The CDR3 goes from the cysteine to the phenylalanine over 16 residues. Only the CDR3 region is kept as DNA, spanning 48 bases read in frame from base 1. Peripheral blood CD8+ and CD4+ T cells from healthy donors, Susac syndrome patients and multiple sclerosis patients were profiled by high-throughput TCR beta sequencing. The healthy donors served as controls matched for age and sex. Bulk CD8+ and CD4+ T cells were purified by magnetic negative isolation, while CD8+ TEMRA cells were enriched using FACS. Blood was drawn into EDTA tubes, processed within 24 hours, and PBMCs were isolated by density gradient centrifugation. PBMCs intended for TCR sequencing were cryopreserved in liquid nitrogen and were subsequently thawed in a 37 degrees C water bath. A purity of at least 90% was achieved for sorted or isolated CD4+, CD8+ and CD8+ TEMRA cells.

RNA was extracted using the RNeasy kit, and roughly 0.5 to 1 microgram was reverse transcribed with random hexamers. The immunoSEQ multiplex PCR assay, covering 54 Vbeta and 13 Jbeta segments, was used to amplify TCR beta CDR3 regions. Bias from PCR amplification was corrected by using a synthetic template baseline for primer optimization and for computational correction. Under the source paper's analysis protocol: Only productive sequences were kept, with reads annotated to V, D and J genes according to IMGT and analyzed in immunoSEQ Analyzer. To calculate clonality, Shannon entropy was normalized by log2 of the number of productive unique sequences and then subtracted from one. For each patient and control, public and private clones were evaluated within the 100 most prevalent clones. Clones were defined as Susac-specific if absent from the healthy and MS cohorts, from 1052 published viral clones and from other ImmuneACCESS disease sequences. Using fastp at Q25 and MiXCR, TCRdb reprocessed the public reads and kept productive beta chains. CDR3 protein duplicates are merged, each entry listing the most common genes and DNA. V and J calls and clone size were set by TCRdb, not the authors. Present in this sample are about 69,000 distinct CDR3 sequences, 95% of which were seen just once. The ten largest clones capture roughly 0.22% of the sample.

This clonotype appeared a few times. The antigen it recognizes is unknown. The record has no base qualities; no much larger clone is one base away. The sequence came from a human donor in good health. Sequencing was performed on CD8+ T cells from PBMCs. The V and J segments used are TRBV4-3 and TRBJ2-1; TRBD2 agrees with 10 junctional bases. The DNA sequence follows: TGCGCCAGCAGCCAAGCAGAGCGGGGGGGCCGGGATGAGCAGTTCTTC. Its product reads: CASSQAERGGRDEQFF.